This T cell receptor (beta chain) was profiled in a study of shared clonotypes between healthy human individuals (dated by TCRdb to between 2020 and 2021). For context, the study as a whole: The cohort included a few men and two women between 18 and 49 years of age. For each donor, CD4 naive and CD4 memory were each given three plates, CD8 naive was given two plates, and CD8 memory was given one plate. Leukapheresis yielded between about 0.85 and 9 billion PBMCs per donor. To estimate repertoire size and how much clonotype sharing occurs between individuals, the study deeply sequenced the blood TCR repertoires of about five healthy adults. To increase sequencing depth and limit assay-specific biases, different laboratories used diverse techniques to prepare libraries and sequence TCR repertoires.

For the CD8 naive samples, CD45RO-negative cells were positively selected for CCR7, yielding a CD45RA+CCR7+ population from which TemRA cells were excluded. Healthy HIV-negative adults with no recently reported acute infections or vaccinations were included as donors. All donors were Caucasian adults living in Nashville, Tennessee, USA. Blood was collected by leukapheresis, and PBMCs were isolated by Ficoll-Histopaque density gradient centrifugation and then cryopreserved in liquid nitrogen vapor phase. Analytical flow cytometry was used to check the purity and quantity of each magnetically sorted T cell population. Each sorted fraction had its genomic DNA isolated and then quantified by UV absorbance on a Nanodrop 2000c. Remarks on this clone: The specificity of this receptor is unknown. One end of the junction is discordant with germline, which a read error may explain.

The germline V gene yields SQVTM for CDR1 and ANQGSEA for CDR2. Inclusive of the bounding cysteine and phenylalanine, the CDR3 is 15 residues long. Solely the CDR3 DNA is kept, with 45 bases framed from the first base. What the work shows at the level of the full study, not this receptor alone: Incomplete sequencing was indicated by rarefaction of sorted-subset datasets, despite the large sequencing depth. Only blood was sampled, and tissue TCR repertoires likely differ from those in blood. Compared with non-shared clonotypes, the clonotypes found in all four sorted-subset donors had higher generation probabilities. Estimated clonotype richness was generally larger for naive than for memory subsets. Because the study included a small number of donors, the genetic and exposure-history diversity represented was limited. Pairwise subsampling led to the expectation that sequencing depth would affect the degree of clonotype sharing among donors. Across four donors, about 5.2% of naive CD4, roughly 3.8% of naive CD8, around 2.5% of memory CD4, and 0.4% to 0.45% of memory CD8 clonotypes were shared.

TCR CDR3 regions were amplified from genomic DNA by multiplex PCR using the deep immunoSEQ assay. Extracted genomic DNA from each cell subset was spread evenly across all wells of several immunoSEQ 96-well plates, with each plate serving as a replicate. Each replicate PCR for sorted subsets received around 210 ng genomic DNA, equal to roughly 29,000 T cell genomes. Purified libraries were measured with a Qubit 3.0 fluorometer, size-checked on a Bioanalyzer 2100, and measured again with the KAPA Library Quantification kit. Every immunoSEQ 96-well plate was sequenced on a separate single-read 150-cycle Illumina NextSeq 550 flow cell. From the authors' description of their analysis: Because the immunoSEQ output held only junctional sequences and lacked quality scores, the filtering could not match the filtering applied to full-length reads. Sequences were annotated with PyIR, a Python wrapper for IgBLAST v1.9, using IMGT germline references to assign V/J genes and CDR3. Reads were removed for weak V/J assignments (E-value above 1e-6), missing CDR3, stop codons, out-of-frame junctions, or ambiguous translated residues. A V3J clonotype was defined by an identical inferred V gene, J gene, and CDR3 amino acid sequence. To compute the percentage overlap between repertoires, the number of shared unique clonotypes was divided by the size of the smaller repertoire. RTK rarefaction, the Chao1 estimator, and Recon v2.1 estimates of unobserved clonotypes were used to assess repertoire richness. OLGA was used to compute generation probabilities for all TCRbeta clonotypes that the gDNA method yielded from several donors. As stored in TCRdb, this immuneACCESS dataset retains in-frame rearrangements with V and J assigned. A fraction of the clones does not appear; measured against another copy, unresolved V genes explain less than half of the discrepancy, and the remainder lacks a known reason. The DNA gave D and trimming, while V, J and clone size come from that table. The sample table holds approximately 810,000 clones, of which 92% were seen once. In total, the top ten clones hold approximately 25% of the sample.

The sequence joins TRBV29-1 to TRBJ2-5, with no reliable assignment of the D segment. Sequenced material: naive CD8+ T cells sorted from blood. Per the publication, the cell subset or site label means: CD45RA+CCR7+. The receptor was isolated from a man aged 30-40 years in good health. The CDR3 reads CSVEGPGLGQETQYF. The bases are TGCAGCGTGGAAGGCCCGGGCCTAGGGCAAGAGACCCAGTACTTC.